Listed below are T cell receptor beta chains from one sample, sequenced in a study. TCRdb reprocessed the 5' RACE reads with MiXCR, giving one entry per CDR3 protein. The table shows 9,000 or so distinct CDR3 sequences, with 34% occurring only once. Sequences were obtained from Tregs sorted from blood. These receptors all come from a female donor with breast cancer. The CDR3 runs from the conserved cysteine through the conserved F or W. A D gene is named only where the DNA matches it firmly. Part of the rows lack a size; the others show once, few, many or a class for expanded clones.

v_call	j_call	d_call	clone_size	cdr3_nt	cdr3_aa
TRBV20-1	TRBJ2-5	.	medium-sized	TGCAGTGTTAGGGGGAGGGTGACCCAGTACTTC	CSVRGRVTQYF
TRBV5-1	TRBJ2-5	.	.	TGCGCCAGCAGCCATGTCCAAGAGACCCAGTACTTC	CASSHVQETQYF
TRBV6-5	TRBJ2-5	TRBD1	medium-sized	TGTGCCAGCAGGGAAGGACAGGGTGCGGAGACCCAGTACTTC	CASREGQGAETQYF
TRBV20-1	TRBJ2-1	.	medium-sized	TGCAGTGCTAGCTCTGGCGGTAACTCCTACAATGAGCAGTTCTTC	CSASSGGNSYNEQFF
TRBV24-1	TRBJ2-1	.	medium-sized	TGTGCCACCAGTGCCCAGAATGAGCAGTTCTTC	CATSAQNEQFF
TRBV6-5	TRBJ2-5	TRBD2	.	TGTGCCAGCAGTGCCTTAGCGGGAGTCCAAGAGACCCAGTACTTC	CASSALAGVQETQYF
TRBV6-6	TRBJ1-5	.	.	TGTGCCAGCGTACCCGGGCCACAAAATCAGCCCCAGCATTTT	CASVPGPQNQPQHF
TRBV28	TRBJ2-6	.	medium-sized	TGTGCCAGCAGTGACGTGGACCGCTTAACTGGGGCCAACGTCCTGACTTTC	CASSDVDRLTGANVLTF
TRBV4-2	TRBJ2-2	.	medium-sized	TGTGCCAGCAGCCAAGCCAACTCCGGGACCCAGAACACCGGGGAGCTGTTTTTT	CASSQANSGTQNTGELFF
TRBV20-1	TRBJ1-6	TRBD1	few	TGCAGTGCAACCGGGGACAGAACTTCACCCCTCCACTTT	CSATGDRTSPLHF
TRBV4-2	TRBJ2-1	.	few	TGTGCCAGCAGCCAAGAGCGGGGAGGTACAGAGCAGTTCTTC	CASSQERGGTEQFF
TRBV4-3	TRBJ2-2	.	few	TGCGCCAGCAGCCGTCGGACCGGGGAGCTGTTTTTT	CASSRRTGELFF
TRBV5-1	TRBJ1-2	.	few	TGCGCCAGCAGCTTAGAGCCCACGGGAGTCTATGGCTACACCTTC	CASSLEPTGVYGYTF
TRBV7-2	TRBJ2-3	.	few	TGTGCCAGCGGCTCCACAAGGAGAGGGATAACAGATACGCAGTATTTT	CASGSTRRGITDTQYF
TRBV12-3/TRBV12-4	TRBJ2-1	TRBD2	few	TGTGCCAGCAGCTGGACTAGCGGGAGAGACAATGAGCAGTTCTTC	CASSWTSGRDNEQFF
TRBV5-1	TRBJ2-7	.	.	TGCGCCAGCAGCTTTACAGGGTCCCCTGAGCAGTACTTC	CASSFTGSPEQYF
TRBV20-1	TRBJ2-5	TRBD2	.	TGCAGTGCGGGGACTAGCGGGAGGGCAGAGACCCAGTACTTC	CSAGTSGRAETQYF
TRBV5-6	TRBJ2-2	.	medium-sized	TGTGCCAGCAGCTTGCAACAGGGTCGTGCCGGGGAGCTGTTTTTT	CASSLQQGRAGELFF
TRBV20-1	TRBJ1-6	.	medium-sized	TGCAGTGCTAGAGATCACCCGACAGGTTCGGATTCACCCCTCCACTTT	CSARDHPTGSDSPLHF
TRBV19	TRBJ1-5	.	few	TGTGCCAGTAAGGGAGCCGATCAGCCCCAGCATTTT	CASKGADQPQHF
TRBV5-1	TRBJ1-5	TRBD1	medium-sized	TGCGCCAGCAGCTTGGAAGGGGGCGGTCAGCCCCAGCATTTT	CASSLEGGGQPQHF
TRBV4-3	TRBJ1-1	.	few	TGCGCCAGCAGCCCGAGCCCGGGTTACATGAACACTGAAGCTTTCTTT	CASSPSPGYMNTEAFF